These T cell receptor beta chains were read from a single sample in a study of liver allograft versus peripheral blood T cells. A single record per CDR3 protein comes from TCRdb applying MiXCR to the reads. Of approximately 12,000 distinct CDR3 sequences listed, 20% to 25% are singletons. These receptors originate from a human patient who had a liver transplant. Some T cells may have come from the graft donor. Both conserved end residues are part of each CDR3. The D gene is left open where the match is weak. Expanded clones are given a class, and other clones once, few, many or no size at all.

clone size | D gene | J gene | V gene | CDR3 protein | CDR3 DNA
NA | TRBD1 | TRBJ1-1 | TRBV9 | CASSVAPDRGLNTEAFF | TGTGCCAGCAGCGTAGCTCCGGACAGGGGGCTAAACACTGAAGCTTTCTTT
NA | NA | TRBJ2-1 | TRBV12-3/TRBV12-4 | CASSLASTNEQFF | TGTGCCAGCAGTTTGGCTAGCACGAATGAGCAGTTCTTC
once | NA | TRBJ2-7 | TRBV12-3/TRBV12-4 | CASKSFRGYEQYF | TGTGCCAGCAAGTCATTCAGAGGCTACGAGCAGTACTTC
NA | TRBD1 | TRBJ1-2 | TRBV7-9 | CASSSYRGGDYGYTF | TGTGCCAGCAGCTCCTACAGGGGGGGAGACTATGGCTACACCTTC
NA | NA | TRBJ1-6 | TRBV20-1 | CSARNPSGTPYNSPLHF | TGCAGTGCTAGAAACCCTTCAGGGACCCCCTATAATTCACCCCTCCACTTT
few | NA | TRBJ1-2 | TRBV28 | CASSWGGDYGYTF | TGTGCCAGCAGCTGGGGGGGGGACTATGGCTACACCTTC
medium-sized | NA | TRBJ1-3 | TRBV10-3 | CAITEPGNTIYF | TGTGCCATCACGGAGCCTGGAAACACCATATATTTT
few | NA | TRBJ1-5 | TRBV5-6 | CASSLARTFASGQPQHF | TGTGCCAGCAGCTTGGCCAGGACGTTTGCAAGTGGTCAGCCCCAGCATTTT
NA | NA | TRBJ1-2 | TRBV11-3 | CASSRTEGYGYTF | TGTGCCAGCAGCCGGACGGAAGGGTATGGCTACACCTTC
NA | TRBD1 | TRBJ1-2 | TRBV7-2 | CASSFGTGNYGYTF | TGTGCCAGCAGCTTCGGGACAGGGAACTATGGCTACACCTTC
medium-sized | NA | TRBJ2-7 | TRBV27 | CASSLYIGTEEQYF | TGTGCCAGCAGTTTATATATTGGGACGGAAGAGCAGTACTTC
NA | TRBD1 | TRBJ1-5 | TRBV28 | CASRSTGGRNQPQHF | TGTGCCAGCAGATCTACAGGGGGCCGCAATCAGCCCCAGCATTTT
once | NA | TRBJ1-5 | TRBV9 | CASSAGLGEGRSEFDQPQHF | TGTGCCAGCAGCGCTGGGTTGGGGGAGGGACGTAGTGAGTTCGATCAGCCCCAGCATTTT
medium-sized | NA | TRBJ2-7 | TRBV6-1 | CASRVLVPVVEQYF | TGTGCCAGCAGAGTCCTAGTCCCCGTGGTCGAGCAGTACTTC
medium-sized | NA | TRBJ1-2 | TRBV18 | CASSQGRVDGYTF | TGTGCCAGCTCTCAGGGGAGGGTCGACGGCTACACCTTC
few | NA | TRBJ1-5 | TRBV6-6 | CASTDARNQPQHF | TGTGCCAGCACGGACGCCCGCAATCAGCCCCAGCATTTT
many | NA | TRBJ1-6 | TRBV5-4 | CASSLARGKSSYNSPLHF | TGTGCCAGCAGCTTGGCGAGGGGAAAAAGCTCCTATAATTCACCCCTCCACTTT
many | NA | TRBJ1-2 | TRBV18 | CASSPSRRSGVEGYTF | TGTGCCAGCTCACCCAGCCGTCGTTCCGGGGTAGAAGGCTACACCTTC
NA | NA | TRBJ2-7 | TRBV27 | CASSLRGGRGYEQYF | TGTGCCAGCAGTTTAAGGGGGGGGCGCGGGTACGAGCAGTACTTC
medium-sized | NA | TRBJ1-1 | TRBV6-2/TRBV6-3 | CASSSGGNDLNTEAFF | TGTGCCAGCAGTTCCGGGGGTAACGACCTGAACACTGAAGCTTTCTTT
NA | TRBD1 | TRBJ2-7 | TRBV18 | CASSPGTGGEQYF | TGTGCCAGCTCACCTGGGACAGGGGGCGAGCAGTACTTC
few | NA | TRBJ2-7 | TRBV10-3 | CAISKDRRAYEQYF | TGTGCCATCAGTAAAGACAGAAGAGCCTACGAGCAGTACTTC
few | TRBD1 | TRBJ1-5 | TRBV7-2 | CASSFQGEVYSPQHF | TGTGCCAGCAGCTTTCAGGGGGAGGTTTACTCGCCCCAGCATTTT
medium-sized | TRBD2 | TRBJ2-2 | TRBV6-2/TRBV6-3 | CASSYRPSGGFTGELFF | TGTGCCAGCAGTTATCGACCCAGCGGGGGGTTCACCGGGGAGCTGTTTTTT
few | TRBD1 | TRBJ2-2 | TRBV27 | CASSGTGGRTGELFF | TGTGCCAGCAGTGGGACAGGGGGTAGGACCGGGGAGCTGTTTTTT
medium-sized | NA | TRBJ1-1 | TRBV29-1 | CSVLDNSEAFF | TGCAGCGTTTTGGACAATAGTGAAGCTTTCTTT
few | NA | TRBJ2-7 | TRBV12-3/TRBV12-4 | CASSLTSSEQYF | TGTGCCAGCAGTCTCACTAGCAGCGAGCAGTACTTC
medium-sized | TRBD1 | TRBJ1-4 | TRBV18 | CASSPDRDEKLFF | TGTGCCAGCTCACCAGACAGGGATGAAAAACTGTTTTTT
few | NA | TRBJ1-2 | TRBV12-3/TRBV12-4 | CASSFWDNGYTF | TGTGCCAGCAGTTTCTGGGACAATGGCTACACCTTC
few | TRBD1 | TRBJ1-2 | TRBV6-1 | CASSPHMTGPGGYTF | TGTGCCAGCAGTCCGCACATGACAGGGCCCGGCGGCTACACCTTC
few | NA | TRBJ2-6 | TRBV27 | CASSFRGAGANVLTF | TGTGCCAGCAGTTTCCGGGGCGCTGGGGCCAACGTCCTGACTTTC
medium-sized | NA | TRBJ1-5 | TRBV6-2/TRBV6-3 | CASSPRTVSSNQPQHF | TGTGCCAGCAGCCCTCGGACAGTGTCGAGCAATCAGCCCCAGCATTTT
few | TRBD1 | TRBJ2-7 | TRBV30 | CAWSVQQGASYEQYF | TGTGCCTGGAGTGTACAGCAGGGGGCGTCCTACGAGCAGTACTTC
NA | NA | TRBJ1-2 | TRBV15 | CATSRELSGDGYTF | TGTGCCACCAGCAGAGAGCTGTCCGGGGATGGCTACACCTTC
NA | NA | TRBJ1-2 | TRBV20-1 | CSARVWGDDRGDGYTF | TGCAGTGCTAGAGTGTGGGGGGATGATCGGGGGGATGGCTACACCTTC
few | TRBD2 | TRBJ2-7 | TRBV5-4 | CASSASGGNYEQYF | TGTGCCAGCAGCGCTAGCGGGGGAAACTACGAGCAGTACTTC
NA | TRBD2 | TRBJ2-7 | TRBV28 | CALGTSGRVYEQYF | TGTGCCCTCGGGACTAGCGGGAGAGTCTACGAGCAGTACTTC
medium-sized | NA | TRBJ1-1 | TRBV29-1 | CSAGGGRGTEAFF | TGCAGCGCGGGCGGAGGGAGGGGAACTGAAGCTTTCTTT
once | TRBD1 | TRBJ1-2 | TRBV12-5 | CASGLGGTGGRDGYTF | TGTGCTAGTGGTTTGGGGGGGACAGGGGGCCGAGATGGCTACACCTTC
medium-sized | TRBD1 | TRBJ1-2 | TRBV27 | CASSSQGPTYGYTF | TGTGCCAGCAGTTCACAGGGGCCAACCTATGGCTACACCTTC
NA | TRBD1 | TRBJ1-1 | TRBV20-1 | CSARTGRNTEAFF | TGCAGTGCTAGGACAGGGCGAAACACTGAAGCTTTCTTT
few | NA | TRBJ2-7 | TRBV15 | CATSRDRTYEQYF | TGTGCCACCAGCAGAGACAGGACCTACGAGCAGTACTTC
NA | NA | TRBJ1-4 | TRBV9 | CASSPWRGEKEKLFF | TGTGCCAGCAGCCCCTGGAGGGGGGAAAAGGAAAAACTGTTTTTT
NA | NA | TRBJ2-7 | TRBV6-5 | CASSRPSREQYF | TGTGCCAGCAGTCGCCCGTCGAGGGAGCAGTACTTC
NA | TRBD1 | TRBJ2-6 | TRBV6-1 | CASSEAQGRGLAGANVLTF | TGTGCCAGCAGTGAAGCGCAGGGCAGGGGGCTAGCTGGGGCCAACGTCCTGACTTTC